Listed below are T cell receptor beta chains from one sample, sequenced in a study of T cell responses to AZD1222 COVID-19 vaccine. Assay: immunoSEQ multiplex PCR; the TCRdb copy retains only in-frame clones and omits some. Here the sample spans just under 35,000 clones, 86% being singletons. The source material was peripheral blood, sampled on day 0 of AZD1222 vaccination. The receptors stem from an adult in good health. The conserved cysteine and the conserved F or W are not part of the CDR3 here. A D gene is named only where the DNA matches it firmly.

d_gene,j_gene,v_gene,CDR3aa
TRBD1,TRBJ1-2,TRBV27,ASSSSLLYGTGGRVKGYT
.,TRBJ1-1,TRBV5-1,ASSLRDLGDGAF
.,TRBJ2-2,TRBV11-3,ASSLAPRAGELF
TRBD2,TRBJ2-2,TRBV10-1,ASSELAGRGGELF
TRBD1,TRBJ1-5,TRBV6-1,ASSEPPGGSNQPQH
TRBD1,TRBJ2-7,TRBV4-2,ASSQARTGSYEQY
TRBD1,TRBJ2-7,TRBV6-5,ASRPRQGGYEQY
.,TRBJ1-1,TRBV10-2,ASQGGVMNTEAF
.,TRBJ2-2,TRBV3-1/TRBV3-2,ASSQDLTTGELF
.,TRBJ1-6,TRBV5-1,ASSDLRVGSYNSPLH
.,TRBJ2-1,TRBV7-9,ASSGGIKENNEQF
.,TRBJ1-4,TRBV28,ASSLSGEKLF
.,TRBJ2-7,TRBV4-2,ASSHGDGTYEQY
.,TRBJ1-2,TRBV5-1,ASSPQGRFGYGYT
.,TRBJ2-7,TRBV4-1,ASSQTGTTRAYEQY
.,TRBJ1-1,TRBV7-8,ASSSLGENTEAF
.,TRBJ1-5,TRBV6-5,ASSWDGSNQPQH
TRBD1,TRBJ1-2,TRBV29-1,SVAQGNYGYT
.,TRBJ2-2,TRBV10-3,AIGGRLNTGELF
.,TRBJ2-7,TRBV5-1,ASSLAAASYEQY
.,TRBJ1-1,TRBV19,ASSAIGATNTEAF
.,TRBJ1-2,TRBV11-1,ASSPRIANYGYT
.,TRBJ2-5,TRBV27,ASSLRGRETQY
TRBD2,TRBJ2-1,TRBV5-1,ASSLAAGGYNEQF
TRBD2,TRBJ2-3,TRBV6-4,ASSDSTSGGADTQY
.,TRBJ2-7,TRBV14,ASSQVGRTLSYEQY
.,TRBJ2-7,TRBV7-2,ASSFQGSSYEQY
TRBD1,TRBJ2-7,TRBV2,ASSMDRGSYEQY
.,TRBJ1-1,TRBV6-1,ASSEAWQAF
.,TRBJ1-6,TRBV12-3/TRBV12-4,ASSFQGSPLH
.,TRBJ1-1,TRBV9,ASSVRGGTEAF
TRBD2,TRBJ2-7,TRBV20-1,SASPRTSGKYEQY
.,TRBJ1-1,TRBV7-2,ASSLRGVRTEAF
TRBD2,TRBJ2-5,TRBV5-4,ASSPQTSGGRVTQY
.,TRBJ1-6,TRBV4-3,ASSQDQGSPLH
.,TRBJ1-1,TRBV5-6,ASSLARGRGTEAF
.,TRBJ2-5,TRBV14,ASSQDRALPSYQETQY